This is a list of T cell receptor beta chains from one sample in a study of blood T cells in healthy people across ages. From the 5' RACE reads, TCRdb called clonotypes with MiXCR, one entry per CDR3 protein. The sample has some 1.1 million distinct CDR3 sequences, 35% to 45% seen once. Material for sequencing was blood. These receptors all stem from a man between 18 and 35 years old in good health. CDR3s include the opening cysteine and the closing phenylalanine or tryptophan. The order of the fields is D gene, V gene, J gene, clone size, CDR3 DNA, CDR3 protein. A D gene is named only where the DNA matches it firmly. Size tells how often a clone was seen (once, few, many) or the class of an expanded clone, and some rows leave it out.

-	TRBV20-1	TRBJ2-1	-	TGCAGTGCTAGGTCAGGGGGGTGGGACAATGAGCAGTTCTTC	CSARSGGWDNEQFF
-	TRBV9	TRBJ2-7	-	TGTGCCAGCAGCCAAAATCTGAACGAGCAGTACTTC	CASSQNLNEQYF
-	TRBV20-1	TRBJ2-3	-	TGCAGTGCTAGAGATACCCTGGGAGCGACAAGCGCAGATACGCAGTATTTT	CSARDTLGATSADTQYF
-	TRBV7-2	TRBJ2-5	few	TGTGCCAGCAGTCCCCGGGATCAAGAGACCCAGTACTTC	CASSPRDQETQYF
-	TRBV9	TRBJ2-2	few	TGTGCCAGCAGCGTAGGCAGCGATGGGCACACCGGGGAGCTGTTTTTT	CASSVGSDGHTGELFF
-	TRBV9	TRBJ1-3	-	TGTGCCAGCAGCGTAGGGGCCTCTGGAAACACCATATATTTT	CASSVGASGNTIYF
-	TRBV5-1	TRBJ1-1	-	TGCGCCAGCAGCTCGGGGACGGCGATCGGTTGGAACACTGAAGCTTTCTTT	CASSSGTAIGWNTEAFF
-	TRBV12-3/TRBV12-4	TRBJ2-1	-	TGTGCCAGCAAATACGGGATGGTCGAGTACAATGAGCAGTTCTTC	CASKYGMVEYNEQFF
-	TRBV7-9	TRBJ2-2	-	TGTGCCAGCAGCACCCCTAATGGGGAGCTGTTTTTT	CASSTPNGELFF
TRBD1	TRBV4-1	TRBJ2-3	-	TGCGCCAGCAGCCGAACCGGGACAGGGGGTTTTGGAGATACGCAGTATTTT	CASSRTGTGGFGDTQYF
-	TRBV30	TRBJ1-2	few	TGTGCCTGGAGTAGGGCTGGCAAGTTCTATGGCTACACCTTC	CAWSRAGKFYGYTF
-	TRBV29-1	TRBJ2-3	many	TGCAGCGTTGCACGGGGTAACACAGATACGCAGTATTTT	CSVARGNTDTQYF
-	TRBV7-2	TRBJ2-7	many	TGTGCCAGCAGCAGGAAAGGTTCTGACGAGCAGTACTTC	CASSRKGSDEQYF
-	TRBV4-2	TRBJ2-1	-	TGTGCCAGCAGCCAAGCTGGCACCCTATACAATGAGCAGTTCTTC	CASSQAGTLYNEQFF
-	TRBV6-1	TRBJ1-4	-	TGTGCCAGCAGTGAATACACAGGCATTGCAACTAATGAAAAACTGTTTTTT	CASSEYTGIATNEKLFF
-	TRBV2	TRBJ1-1	-	TGTGCCAGCAGTGGACAGAGGGGGAGCACTGAAGCTTTCTTT	CASSGQRGSTEAFF
-	TRBV7-2	TRBJ2-7	few	TGTGCCAGCAGCCTTCGGGACAAGACCTACGAGCAGTACTTC	CASSLRDKTYEQYF